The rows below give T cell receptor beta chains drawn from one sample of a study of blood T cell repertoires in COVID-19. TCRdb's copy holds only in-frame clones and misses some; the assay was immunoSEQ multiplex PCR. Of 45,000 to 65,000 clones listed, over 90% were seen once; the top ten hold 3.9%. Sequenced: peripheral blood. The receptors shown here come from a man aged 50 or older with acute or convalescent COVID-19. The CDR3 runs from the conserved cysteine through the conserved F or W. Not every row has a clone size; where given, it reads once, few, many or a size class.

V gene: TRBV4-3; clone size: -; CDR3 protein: CASSRGASGRRDEQFF
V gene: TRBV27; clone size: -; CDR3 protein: CASSLRGASGSNAYEQYF
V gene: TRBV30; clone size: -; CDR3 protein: CAWSGTGDTDTQYF
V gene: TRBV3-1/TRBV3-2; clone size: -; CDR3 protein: CASSRQILTGELFF
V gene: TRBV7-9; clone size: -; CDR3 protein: CASSLASGVSYEQYF
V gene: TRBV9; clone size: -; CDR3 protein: CASSVRARTNEKLFF
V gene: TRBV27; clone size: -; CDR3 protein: CASSIASGGNTGELFF
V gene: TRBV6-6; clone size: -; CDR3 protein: CASYRGNGYTF
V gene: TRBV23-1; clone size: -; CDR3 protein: CASSQIPTSRFQETQYF
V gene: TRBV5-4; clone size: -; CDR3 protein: CASSGGNEQFF
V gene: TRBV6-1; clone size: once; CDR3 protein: CASSEVRGARVGFGNQPQHF
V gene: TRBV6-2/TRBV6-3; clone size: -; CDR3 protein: CASSFLTGASSSYEQYF
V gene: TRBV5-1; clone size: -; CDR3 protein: CASSLGLDLRASGRARDTQYF
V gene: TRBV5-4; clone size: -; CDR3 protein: CASTPKDSYGYTF